A selection of T cell receptor beta chains follows, all from one sample in a study of T cells in Graves' hyperthyroidism and ophthalmopathy. Each CDR3 protein is one row after TCRdb ran MiXCR on the multiplex PCR reads. The table shows roughly 360,000 distinct CDR3 sequences, with roughly 12% occurring only once. Sequencing was done on a sample of blood. These receptors all come from a man aged 30 to 45 with Graves' hyperthyroidism that later progressed to Graves' ophthalmopathy. Each CDR3 is given with its conserved first and last residue. Size is stated for part of the rows, as once, few or many counts, or as a class when the clone is expanded.

clone_size: few
v_call: TRBV7-9
j_call: TRBJ2-2
cdr3_aa: CASSFLALQRGNTGELFF

clone_size: many
v_call: TRBV7-8
j_call: TRBJ2-7
cdr3_aa: CASLLAGGDEQYF

clone_size: few
v_call: TRBV9
j_call: TRBJ1-4
cdr3_aa: CASKGRWDEKLFF

clone_size: many
v_call: TRBV5-1
j_call: TRBJ1-1
cdr3_aa: CASSRSGKVDTEAFF

clone_size: few
v_call: TRBV30
j_call: TRBJ1-1
cdr3_aa: CAWRVNGQGMNTEAFF

clone_size: .
v_call: TRBV5-5
j_call: TRBJ2-3
cdr3_aa: CASSWRTGSTDTQYF

clone_size: .
v_call: TRBV24-1
j_call: TRBJ2-2
cdr3_aa: CATRGGTGELFF

clone_size: few
v_call: TRBV7-6
j_call: TRBJ2-7
cdr3_aa: CASSPGQGVLSYEQYF

clone_size: many
v_call: TRBV30
j_call: TRBJ2-7
cdr3_aa: CAWTGASEQYF

clone_size: many
v_call: TRBV28
j_call: TRBJ1-1
cdr3_aa: CASSFGDRFTEAFF

clone_size: .
v_call: TRBV6-6
j_call: TRBJ2-7
cdr3_aa: CASSYSTGRGSYEQYF

clone_size: many
v_call: TRBV28
j_call: TRBJ2-3
cdr3_aa: CASSLLGQTVTDTQYF

clone_size: many
v_call: TRBV7-3
j_call: TRBJ2-5
cdr3_aa: CASSLQGDSKTQYF

clone_size: many
v_call: TRBV7-3
j_call: TRBJ2-3
cdr3_aa: CASSFGGTKDTQYF

clone_size: .
v_call: TRBV5-1
j_call: TRBJ1-2
cdr3_aa: CASSLGGGGNYGYTF

clone_size: few
v_call: TRBV27
j_call: TRBJ1-6
cdr3_aa: CASSLNGDSPLHF

clone_size: .
v_call: TRBV12-3/TRBV12-4
j_call: TRBJ2-3
cdr3_aa: CASRARDQQYF

clone_size: .
v_call: TRBV7-9
j_call: TRBJ2-7
cdr3_aa: CASSPPTGSTYEQYF

clone_size: many
v_call: TRBV6-6
j_call: TRBJ1-2
cdr3_aa: CASSYDVGDGYTF

clone_size: many
v_call: TRBV3-1
j_call: TRBJ2-5
cdr3_aa: CASSLGGPETQYF

clone_size: many
v_call: TRBV28
j_call: TRBJ1-1
cdr3_aa: CASSFWRLNTEAFF

clone_size: .
v_call: TRBV27
j_call: TRBJ2-7
cdr3_aa: CASSLSGRHEQYF

clone_size: many
v_call: TRBV12-3/TRBV12-4
j_call: TRBJ1-4
cdr3_aa: CASRVTLANEKLFF

clone_size: many
v_call: TRBV28
j_call: TRBJ1-2
cdr3_aa: CASWGTNRYGYTF

clone_size: few
v_call: TRBV29-1
j_call: TRBJ2-2
cdr3_aa: CSVGTGGELFF

clone_size: .
v_call: TRBV6-5
j_call: TRBJ2-2
cdr3_aa: CASSYSGGAGGELFF

clone_size: many
v_call: TRBV2
j_call: TRBJ1-2
cdr3_aa: CASSETYGYTF

clone_size: many
v_call: TRBV12-3/TRBV12-4
j_call: TRBJ2-1
cdr3_aa: CASSKSGTGAYNEQFF

clone_size: many
v_call: TRBV12-3/TRBV12-4
j_call: TRBJ2-7
cdr3_aa: CASSPKQGTYEQYF

clone_size: many
v_call: TRBV3-1
j_call: TRBJ1-1
cdr3_aa: CASSRRVMNTEAFF

clone_size: many
v_call: TRBV19
j_call: TRBJ1-1
cdr3_aa: CASSTALNTEAFF